These T cell receptor beta chains were read from a single sample in a study of T cells expressing NK-cell markers. TCRdb reanalyzed the 5' RACE reads and collapses them to one entry per CDR3 protein, without DNA. This repertoire includes around 380,000 distinct CDR3 sequences. Sequencing was done on a sample of blood T cells: a sorted CD56 or NKG2C T cell subset, CD4+ or CD8+ T cells, or bulk PBMC T cells (not recorded which). These TCRs come from a woman in her 50s in good health. The CDR3 runs from the conserved cysteine through the conserved F or W.

j_call v_call cdr3_aa
TRBJ1-5 TRBV7-9 CASSSTGGQPQHF
TRBJ2-3 TRBV19 CASSMDTSPTDTQYF
TRBJ2-4 TRBV5-5 CASSEAKNIQYF
TRBJ2-7 TRBV30 CAWSDLAGGTYEQYF
TRBJ2-7 TRBV6-5 CASSYSIGRGLYF
TRBJ1-5 TRBV24-1 CATSDSVTQPQHF
TRBJ2-4 TRBV6-1 CASSESGAGAQYF
TRBJ2-1 TRBV7-2 CASSLSYSGNYNEQFF
TRBJ2-3 TRBV14 CASSQSRTRGSTDTQYF
TRBJ2-7 TRBV4-1 CATQNGYEQYF
TRBJ2-5 TRBV29-1 CSVSTGGGETQYF
TRBJ2-2 TRBV5-4 CASSLQYPGELFF
TRBJ1-2 TRBV29-1 CSVMGQGYYGYTF
TRBJ2-1 TRBV6-5 CASSYNPGLVDEQFF
TRBJ2-5 TRBV4-1 CASSHIRNGQETQYF
TRBJ2-1 TRBV11-3 CASSSRTSGRVTSYNEQFF
TRBJ2-7 TRBV20-1 CSARTSTSGSIYEQYF
TRBJ2-4 TRBV18 CASSPGDIQYF
TRBJ2-1 TRBV15 CATSRERTTYNEQFF
TRBJ1-2 TRBV3-1 CASSPGIGAGYTF
TRBJ2-5 TRBV19 CASSRRTGVGETQYF
TRBJ1-5 TRBV12-3/TRBV12-4 CASSFGRLSNQPQHF